What follows is one T cell receptor (beta chain) and its context. V was clipped by 4 bases and J by 3 bases, with 9 bases between them. The CDR3 contains 14 residues. Germline V lookup: CDR1 SGHTA, CDR2 FQGNSA. The protocol was immunoSEQ multiplex PCR, while the TCRdb copy is restricted to in-frame clones and leaves out a portion. The sample consists of about 50,000 clones, less than 95% of them appearing once. This record comes from a study of T cell changes during pregnancy in multiple sclerosis. The clonotype was recovered from a female donor with multiple sclerosis, enrolled in a pregnancy study. The starting material was CD4+ T cells from peripheral blood mononuclear cells, obtained in the third trimester of pregnancy. This chain joins TRBV7-2 and TRBJ2-2, with D maybe TRBD2 (5 bases). CDR3 sequence (DNA): TGTGCCAGCAGCTCCTACGGGGACACCGGGGAGCTGTTTTTT. Its protein product is CASSSYGDTGELFF.